Described below is a single T cell receptor (beta chain) sequence and its context. Other DNA sequences in this sample translate to the same CDR3. This entry is derived from a study of shared clonotypes between healthy human individuals. Deep-level assay runs were performed. Some clones are missing from TCRdb's copy, which holds only in-frame ones; the method was immunoSEQ multiplex PCR. This sample carries approximately 530,000 clones, approximately 95% of them seen once, and the ten largest clones take 0.064%. The germline V and J ends were trimmed by 4 bases and 1 base, with 11 bases remaining between them. The CDR3 is made up of 14 amino acids. Per germline, CDR1 SGHRS and CDR2 YFSETQ. Healthy HIV-negative adults with no recent acute infections or vaccinations were recruited as donors.

V usage is TRBV5-1 and J usage is TRBJ1-1, with D perhaps matching TRBD1 (5 bases). The source is a young woman in good health. The sequenced sample was naive CD4+ T cells sorted from blood. Described subset: CD45RA+ positively selected. The chain's CDR3 is CASSPQASNTEAFF. Written as DNA, the CDR3 is TGCGCCAGCAGCCCACAGGCATCGAACACTGAAGCTTTCTTT.